This entry concerns a single T cell receptor beta chain. The CDR3 is 13 residues long. Trimming cost V 6 bases and J 8 bases; bases outside gene matches: 5. Germline CDR1 is MNHEY and CDR2 is SMNVEV (reference sequence). 60 Vbeta and 13 Jbeta primers were used in PCR. Data came from immunoSEQ multiplex PCR; TCRdb stores just in-frame clones and leaves some out. Found here are 150,000 to 200,000 clones, around four fifths of them singletons; the top ten hold approximately 0.8%. The study sampled nominally healthy donors, though unrecorded immune exposures were likely. This entry is derived from a study of cytomegalovirus exposure and HLA in healthy donors.

This TCR derives from a woman under 30 in good health and CMV-seronegative. The sample comprised PBMCs. The V and J genes are TRBV27 and TRBJ2-1; 9 nucleotides align to TRBD2. The CDR3 is CASRSGTSYEQFF. CDR3 DNA sequence: TGTGCCAGCAGGTCCGGGACTAGCTATGAGCAGTTCTTC.